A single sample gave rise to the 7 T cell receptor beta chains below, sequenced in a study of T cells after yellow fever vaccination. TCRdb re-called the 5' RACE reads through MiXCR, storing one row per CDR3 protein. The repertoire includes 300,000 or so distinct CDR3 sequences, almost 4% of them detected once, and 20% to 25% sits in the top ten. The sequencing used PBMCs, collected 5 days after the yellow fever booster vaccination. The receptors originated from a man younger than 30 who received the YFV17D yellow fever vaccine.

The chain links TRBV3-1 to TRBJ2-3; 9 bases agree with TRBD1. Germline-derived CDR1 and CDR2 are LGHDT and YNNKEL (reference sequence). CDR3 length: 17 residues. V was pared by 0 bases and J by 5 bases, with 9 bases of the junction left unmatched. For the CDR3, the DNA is TGTGCCAGCAGCCAAGATACCGACAGGGGGTACGGAGATACGCAGTATTTT. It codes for CASSQDTDRGYGDTQYF.

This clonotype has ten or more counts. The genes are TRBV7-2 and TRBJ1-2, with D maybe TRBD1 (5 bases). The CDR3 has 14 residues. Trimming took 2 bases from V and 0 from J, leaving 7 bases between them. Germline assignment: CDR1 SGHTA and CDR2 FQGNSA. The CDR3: CASSLQGSNYGYTF. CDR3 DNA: TGTGCCAGCAGCTTACAGGGCTCTAACTATGGCTACACCTTC. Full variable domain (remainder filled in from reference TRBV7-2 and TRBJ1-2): GAGVSQSPSNKVTEKGKDVELRCDPISGHTALYWYRQSLGQGLEFLIYFQGNSAPDKSGLPSDRFSAERTGGSVSTLTIQRTQQEDSAVYLCASSLQGSNYGYTFGSGTRLTVV.

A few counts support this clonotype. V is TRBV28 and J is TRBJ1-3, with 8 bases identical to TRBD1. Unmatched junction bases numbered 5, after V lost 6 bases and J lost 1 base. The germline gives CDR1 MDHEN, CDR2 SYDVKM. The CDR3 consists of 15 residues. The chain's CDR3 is CASSLDRGSGNTIYF. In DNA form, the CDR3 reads TGTGCCAGCAGCCTAGACAGGGGATCTGGAAACACCATATATTTT.

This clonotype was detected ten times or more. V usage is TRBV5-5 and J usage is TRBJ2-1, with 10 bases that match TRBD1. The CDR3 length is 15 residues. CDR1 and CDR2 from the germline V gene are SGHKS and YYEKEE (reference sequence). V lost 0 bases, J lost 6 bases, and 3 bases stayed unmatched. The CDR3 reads CASSLGQGAGNEQFF. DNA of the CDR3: TGTGCCAGCAGCTTGGGACAGGGGGCAGGCAATGAGCAGTTCTTC.

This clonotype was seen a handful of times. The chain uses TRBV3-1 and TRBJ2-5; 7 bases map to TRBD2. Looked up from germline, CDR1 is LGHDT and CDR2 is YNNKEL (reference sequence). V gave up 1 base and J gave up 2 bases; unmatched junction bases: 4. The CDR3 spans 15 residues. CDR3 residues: CASSQALGGQETQYF. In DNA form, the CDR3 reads TGTGCCAGCAGCCAAGCTCTGGGGGGGCAAGAGACCCAGTACTTC.

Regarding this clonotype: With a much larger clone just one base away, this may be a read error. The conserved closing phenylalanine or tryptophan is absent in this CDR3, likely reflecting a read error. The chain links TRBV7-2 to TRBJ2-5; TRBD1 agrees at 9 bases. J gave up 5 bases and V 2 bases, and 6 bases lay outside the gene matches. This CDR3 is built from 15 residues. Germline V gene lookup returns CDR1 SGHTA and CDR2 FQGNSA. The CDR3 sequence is CASSLRTGGPETQYL. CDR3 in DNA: TGTGCCAGCAGCTTAAGAACAGGGGGCCCGGAGACCCAGTACTTA.

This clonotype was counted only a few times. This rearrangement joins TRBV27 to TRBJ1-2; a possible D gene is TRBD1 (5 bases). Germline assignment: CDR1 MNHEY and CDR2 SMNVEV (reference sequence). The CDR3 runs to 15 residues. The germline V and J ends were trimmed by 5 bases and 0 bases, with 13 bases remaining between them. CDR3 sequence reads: CASSPPQGTNYGYTF. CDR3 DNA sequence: TGTGCCAGCAGTCCTCCCCAGGGTACTAACTATGGCTACACCTTC.